Included here is one T cell receptor beta chain sequence, with context. Its antigen is unknown. This record comes from a study of vaccination and CD4 T cells after COVID-19. Treatment indicated: approximately nine-day PBMC culture with coronavirus spike peptide pools or control peptides (ViraFEST assay). PBMCs were cultured at over 1.5 million per well with approximately 9.9 IU/ml IL-2 and 9.5 to 10 ug/ml peptide pools. The V gene's germline CDR1 is DFQATT and CDR2 SNEGSKA (reference sequence). Unmatched junction bases numbered 7, after V lost 3 bases and J lost 6 bases. CDR3 length: 15 residues. Oncomine TCR Beta short-read sequencing was applied to DNA from cultured CD4+ T cells. TCRdb fed the PCR reads into MiXCR, producing one record per CDR3 protein. The repertoire holds thousands of distinct CDR3 sequences, 67% seen once, with roughly two fifths in the top ten.

This TCR derives from a human donor who had recovered from COVID-19. The gene calls are TRBV20-1 and TRBJ2-2; 10 bases agree with TRBD1. The sequencing input was CD4+ T cells from blood, cultured in vitro. DNA of the CDR3: TGCAGTGCTAGCCGGGACAGGGGAATTCCCGGGGAGCTGTTTTTT. As protein: CSASRDRGIPGELFF.